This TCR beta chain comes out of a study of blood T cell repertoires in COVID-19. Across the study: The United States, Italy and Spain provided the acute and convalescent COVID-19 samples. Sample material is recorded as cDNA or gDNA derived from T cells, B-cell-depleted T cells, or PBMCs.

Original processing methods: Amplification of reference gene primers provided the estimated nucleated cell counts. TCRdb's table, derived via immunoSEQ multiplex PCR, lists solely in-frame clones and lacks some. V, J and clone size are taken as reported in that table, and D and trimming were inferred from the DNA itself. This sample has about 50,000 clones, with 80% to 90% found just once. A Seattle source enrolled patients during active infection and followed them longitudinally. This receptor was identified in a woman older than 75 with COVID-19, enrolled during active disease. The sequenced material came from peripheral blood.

CDR3 sequence (DNA): TGTGCCAGCAGTTTATGGCTAGCGGGTATTAATGAGCAGTTCTTC. This codes for CASSLWLAGINEQFF. This chain uses TRBV27 with TRBJ2-1; TRBD2 agrees at 8 bases. V shed 1 base, J shed 7 bases, and the junction held 6 bases outside the gene matches. The CDR3 runs 15 residues. The germline gives CDR1 MNHEY, CDR2 SMNVEV (reference sequence).